What follows is one TCR beta chain and its context. The antigen is undetermined. This CDR3 has 12 residues. Germline loops: CDR1 ENHRY, CDR2 SYGVKD. The V end was cut by 3 bases, the J end by 11 bases, with 13 bases between. Each CDR3 protein is one row after TCRdb ran MiXCR on the 5' RACE reads. This table holds nearly 350,000 distinct CDR3 sequences, less than 9.5% found once. This record belongs to a study of T cells after yellow fever vaccination. Broader study findings: The study re-detected most primary-vaccination clones after the booster (roughly 96% CD4, roughly 85% CD8). Bulk-population clonotypes that are abundant could appear as contaminants in FACS-sorted repertoires. The secondary response showed a weaker magnitude and a faster peak, day 5 versus 15.

The source material was PBMCs, sampled roughly 45 days after the first yellow fever vaccination. The rearrangement joins TRBV10-3 to TRBJ1-1; no clear D gene. This TCR came from a man between 18 and 29 years old who received the YFV17D yellow fever vaccine. CDR3 protein: CAISDPGVEAFF. The CDR3, as DNA: TGTGCCATCAGTGACCCGGGAGTGGAGGCTTTCTTT.